This is a list of T cell receptor beta chains from one sample in a study of blood T cell repertoires in COVID-19. Assay: immunoSEQ multiplex PCR; the TCRdb copy retains only in-frame clones and omits some. The sample has 250,000 to 300,000 clones; under 90% are singletons. Sequencing was done on a sample of peripheral blood. These receptors were collected from a man in his 60s with acute or convalescent COVID-19. CDR3s include the opening cysteine and the closing phenylalanine or tryptophan. A D gene is named only where the DNA matches it firmly. Clone size, where shown, is once, few, many, or a class for clones that have expanded.

CDR3 protein | CDR3 DNA | J gene | V gene | clone size | D gene
CASSRSSGLLSAKNIQYF | TGCGCCAGCAGCCGGTCTTCGGGACTCCTCTCAGCCAAAAACATTCAGTACTTC | TRBJ2-4 | TRBV4-1 | NA | NA
CASSLAGVGSGNTIYF | TGTGCCAGCAGCTTAGCCGGGGTTGGATCCGGAAACACCATATATTTT | TRBJ1-3 | TRBV7-2 | NA | NA
CSVRDRGAGFNYGYTF | TGCAGCGTTCGGGACAGGGGCGCTGGTTTTAACTATGGCTACACCTTC | TRBJ1-2 | TRBV29-1 | NA | TRBD1
CASSPSTGTGNTIYF | TGTGCCAGCAGTCCGTCGACAGGGACTGGAAACACCATATATTTT | TRBJ1-3 | TRBV6-2/TRBV6-3 | NA | TRBD1
CASSLAKAGSADTQYF | TGTGCCAGCAGCTTAGCCAAAGCGGGGAGCGCAGATACGCAGTATTTT | TRBJ2-3 | TRBV11-2 | NA | TRBD2
CASSQGTGQIFSGNTIYF | TGTGCCAGCAGCCAAGGGACGGGACAGATCTTCTCTGGAAACACCATATATTTT | TRBJ1-3 | TRBV3-1/TRBV3-2 | NA | TRBD1
CASSVGAGGPDEQFF | TGTGCCAGCAGCGTAGGTGCGGGGGGGCCCGATGAGCAGTTCTTC | TRBJ2-1 | TRBV9 | NA | TRBD2
CASSSKIRNTEAFF | TGTGCCAGCAGTTCGAAGATTAGGAACACTGAAGCTTTCTTT | TRBJ1-1 | TRBV6-5 | NA | NA
CAITPGGAGGYTF | TGTGCCATCACTCCGGGGGGAGCGGGTGGCTACACCTTC | TRBJ1-2 | TRBV10-3 | NA | NA
CASSLRSSYEQYF | TGTGCCAGCAGCTTGCGGAGCTCCTACGAGCAGTACTTC | TRBJ2-7 | TRBV5-6 | NA | NA
CASSQDYGRAFF | TGTGCCAGCAGCCAAGATTACGGGAGGGCTTTCTTT | TRBJ1-1 | TRBV3-1/TRBV3-2 | NA | NA
CATSRDLVLAGHNSPLHF | TGTGCCACCAGCAGAGATCTAGTTCTGGCGGGGCATAATTCACCCCTCCACTTT | TRBJ1-6 | TRBV15 | NA | NA
CASSRPGLSSYEQYF | TGCGCCAGCAGCCGACCAGGGCTTAGCTCCTACGAGCAGTACTTC | TRBJ2-7 | TRBV4-1 | NA | NA
CAWSLETGIETQYF | TGTGCCTGGAGTCTAGAGACAGGGATAGAGACCCAGTACTTC | TRBJ2-5 | TRBV30 | NA | TRBD1
CASSRDLEKQYF | TGTGCCAGCAGCCGAGATCTCGAGAAGCAGTACTTC | TRBJ2-7 | TRBV3-1/TRBV3-2 | NA | NA
CASSLVIARGRGFNEQYF | TGTGCCAGCAGCTTAGTGATTGCCCGTGGCAGGGGCTTCAACGAGCAGTACTTC | TRBJ2-7 | TRBV7-9 | NA | NA
CASSLMLGGNNEQFF | TGTGCCAGCAGCTTAATGTTAGGGGGAAACAATGAGCAGTTCTTC | TRBJ2-1 | TRBV7-2 | NA | NA
CASSLAGGLNEQFF | TGTGCCAGCAGCCTAGCGGGGGGGCTCAATGAGCAGTTCTTC | TRBJ2-1 | TRBV27 | NA | TRBD2
CASTSRQGLSPLHF | TGTGCCAGCACCTCGAGGCAGGGTCTCTCACCCCTCCACTTT | TRBJ1-6 | TRBV5-8 | NA | NA
CASSFSSNEQYF | TGTGCCAGCAGCTTTAGTTCCAACGAGCAGTACTTC | TRBJ2-7 | TRBV5-4 | NA | NA
CASSVSSGANVLTF | TGTGCCAGCAGTGTGAGCTCTGGGGCCAACGTCCTGACTTTC | TRBJ2-6 | TRBV9 | NA | NA
CASSTNSGGAYEQYF | TGTGCCAGTAGTACAAATAGCGGGGGAGCCTACGAGCAGTACTTC | TRBJ2-7 | TRBV19 | NA | TRBD2
CASSLGLAGDSSYNEQFF | TGTGCCAGCAGCTTGGGGCTAGCGGGAGATAGCTCCTACAATGAGCAGTTCTTC | TRBJ2-1 | TRBV11-2 | once | TRBD2
CASSYGASVNTEAFF | TGTGCCAGCAGTTACGGAGCAAGCGTGAACACTGAAGCTTTCTTT | TRBJ1-1 | TRBV6-5 | NA | NA
CASSVADSPASPLHF | TGTGCCAGCAGCGTAGCTGACAGCCCGGCGTCACCCCTCCACTTT | TRBJ1-6 | TRBV9 | NA | NA
CASSPQQGGTGELFF | TGTGCCAGCTCACCCCAACAGGGGGGGACCGGGGAGCTGTTTTTT | TRBJ2-2 | TRBV18 | NA | NA
CSVSKGVDIQYF | TGCAGCGTTTCTAAGGGAGTGGACATTCAGTACTTC | TRBJ2-4 | TRBV29-1 | once | NA
CASRLAGSSYEQYF | TGTGCCAGTAGATTAGCGGGATCGTCGTACGAGCAGTACTTC | TRBJ2-7 | TRBV19 | once | TRBD2
CASSLHPQGNEQFF | TGTGCCAGCAGCCTACACCCCCAGGGGAATGAGCAGTTCTTC | TRBJ2-1 | TRBV7-6 | NA | NA
CASSTNTGGTLEQYF | TGTGCCAGTAGTACCAACACAGGGGGCACGCTCGAGCAGTACTTC | TRBJ2-7 | TRBV19 | NA | TRBD1
CSATREYNEQFF | TGCAGCGCAACAAGGGAGTACAATGAGCAGTTCTTC | TRBJ2-1 | TRBV29-1 | NA | NA
CASSITGDSYNSPLHF | TGCGCCAGCAGCATTACAGGGGACTCCTATAATTCACCCCTCCACTTT | TRBJ1-6 | TRBV5-1 | NA | TRBD1
CARSSPHSRNPVRCEQYF | TGTGCCAGAAGCTCCCCTCACTCCAGGAATCCTGTCCGCTGCGAGCAGTACTTC | TRBJ2-7 | TRBV5-3 | NA | NA
CASSLGQPSGEQYF | TGCGCCAGCAGCTTGGGACAACCCTCGGGGGAGCAGTACTTC | TRBJ2-7 | TRBV5-1 | NA | NA
CASSFTLGQGDYNEQFF | TGCGCCAGCAGCTTTACCCTAGGACAGGGGGATTACAATGAGCAGTTCTTC | TRBJ2-1 | TRBV5-1 | NA | TRBD1
CASSLMPDLGGYTF | TGTGCCAGCAGCTTAATGCCAGACTTGGGTGGCTACACCTTC | TRBJ1-2 | TRBV7-3 | NA | NA
CASSIFGLAGQANTGELFF | TGTGCCAGTAGTATTTTCGGGCTAGCGGGACAAGCGAACACCGGGGAGCTGTTTTTT | TRBJ2-2 | TRBV19 | NA | TRBD2
CASSEGRGLYGYTF | TGTGCCAGCAGTGAAGGCAGGGGGCTGTATGGCTACACCTTC | TRBJ1-2 | TRBV2 | NA | TRBD1
CASKVLGTSGIYEQYF | TGTGCCAGCAAAGTTCTCGGGACTAGCGGGATATACGAGCAGTACTTC | TRBJ2-7 | TRBV28 | NA | TRBD2
CASSLPTGSGNTIYF | TGTGCCAGCAGCCTCCCGACGGGCTCTGGAAACACCATATATTTT | TRBJ1-3 | TRBV7-8 | once | NA
CASSLAGQGYNEQFF | TGTGCCAGCAGCTTAGCTGGTCAGGGGTACAATGAGCAGTTCTTC | TRBJ2-1 | TRBV11-2 | NA | NA
CATGMAGWDTEAFF | TGTGCCACCGGAATGGCAGGGTGGGACACTGAAGCTTTCTTT | TRBJ1-1 | TRBV6-5 | NA | NA
CATSGGGLNTEAFF | TGTGCCACCAGCGGCGGGGGGTTGAACACTGAAGCTTTCTTT | TRBJ1-1 | TRBV15 | NA | NA
CASSLGEFRTVSNQPQHF | TGTGCCAGCAGCTTAGGGGAGTTCCGGACGGTTAGCAATCAGCCCCAGCATTTT | TRBJ1-5 | TRBV7-2 | NA | NA
CASNEQGTPGNTIYF | TGTGCCAGCAATGAACAGGGTACTCCTGGAAACACCATATATTTT | TRBJ1-3 | TRBV2 | NA | NA
CASSSGQGADYGYTF | TGTGCCAGCAGCTCCGGACAGGGGGCGGACTATGGCTACACCTTC | TRBJ1-2 | TRBV7-3 | once | TRBD1
CASRMRGPTTIAKNIQYF | TGTGCCAGCAGGATGAGGGGGCCTACCACTATAGCCAAAAACATTCAGTACTTC | TRBJ2-4 | TRBV7-8 | NA | TRBD1
CASRPSDRGRTEAFF | TGTGCCAGTAGGCCGAGCGACAGGGGGCGGACTGAAGCTTTCTTT | TRBJ1-1 | TRBV19 | many | TRBD1
CASSQIHPWAFF | TGTGCCAGCAGCCAAATACACCCTTGGGCTTTCTTT | TRBJ1-1 | TRBV14 | NA | NA
CASSSSGSYTDTQYF | TGTGCCAGCAGTTCATCGGGTTCCTACACAGATACGCAGTATTTT | TRBJ2-3 | TRBV28 | NA | NA
CASSHNRQGKNTEAFF | TGCGCCAGCAGCCATAACAGACAGGGGAAGAACACTGAAGCTTTCTTT | TRBJ1-1 | TRBV4-1 | NA | TRBD1
CASSQDWAYSVFYGYTF | TGCGCCAGCAGCCAAGATTGGGCGTATTCAGTGTTCTATGGCTACACCTTC | TRBJ1-2 | TRBV4-3 | few | NA
CASSEASRDTQYF | TGTGCCAGCAGTGAAGCTAGCCGGGATACGCAGTATTTT | TRBJ2-3 | TRBV6-1 | NA | NA
CATSRGQNEQFF | TGTGCCACCAGCAGAGGACAAAATGAGCAGTTCTTC | TRBJ2-1 | TRBV15 | NA | NA
CASSVGSGVQETQYF | TGTGCCAGCAGCGTAGGTAGCGGGGTCCAAGAGACCCAGTACTTC | TRBJ2-5 | TRBV9 | NA | TRBD2
CASSLLQGQETQYF | TGTGCCAGCAGCTTACTGCAGGGACAAGAGACCCAGTACTTC | TRBJ2-5 | TRBV7-2 | NA | NA
CASSQSPGLTNYGYTF | TGCGCCAGCAGCCAATCTCCGGGACTGACTAACTATGGCTACACCTTC | TRBJ1-2 | TRBV4-3 | NA | NA
CASSTLAGGVAGELFF | TGTGCCAGCAGTACTTTAGCGGGAGGCGTCGCCGGGGAGCTGTTTTTT | TRBJ2-2 | TRBV6-2/TRBV6-3 | NA | TRBD2
CASSSPRDRGNNEQFF | TGTGCCAGTAGTAGCCCGCGGGACAGGGGCAACAATGAGCAGTTCTTC | TRBJ2-1 | TRBV19 | NA | TRBD1
CASSSPGQGRETQYF | TGTGCCAGCAGTTCCCCGGGACAGGGGAGGGAGACCCAGTACTTC | TRBJ2-5 | TRBV28 | few | TRBD1